This T cell receptor beta chain was identified during a study of identifying expanded T cells in peripheral blood. CDR1 is SEHNR, CDR2 FQNEAQ, per germline (reference sequence). This CDR3 is built from 18 residues. Trimming at V came to 1 base and at J to 0 bases, leaving 9 bases not matched to a gene. Here immunoSEQ multiplex PCR was the method, and the copy in TCRdb shows in-frame clones only, minus some. This sample yields over 85,000 clones, of which approximately 90% are seen a single time; approximately 14% belongs to the top ten. This TCR came from a person between 18 and 75 years old in good health. The chain combines TRBV7-9 with TRBJ2-5; 9 bases agree with TRBD2. Sequenced material: blood. The CDR3 reads CASSLGPAGGPYQETQYF. The DNA for the CDR3 is TGTGCCAGCAGCTTAGGACCAGCGGGGGGCCCTTACCAAGAGACCCAGTACTTC.